The 10 T cell receptor beta chains below all came from one sample that was sequenced in a study of T cell repertoires in cytomegalovirus infection. Antigens for these TCRs are unknown. TCRdb fed the reads into MiXCR, producing one record per CDR3 protein. The table has 300,000 or so distinct CDR3 sequences, 25% seen once; the top ten hold roughly 13%. This specimen consisted of cultured PBMCs, obtained from culture after CMV antigen stimulation. All receptors derive from a human donor in good health (CMV status not recorded). Some clones in this sample may be carry-over from other donors' samples.

This clonotype was found many times. The chain employs TRBV7-2 and TRBJ2-3; 7 bases are shared with TRBD2. J was trimmed by 2 bases and V by 3 bases; bases with no gene match: 5. CDR1 is SGHTA, CDR2 FQGNSA, per germline. The CDR3 spans 15 residues. CDR3: CASSFASGYTDTQYF. The CDR3 coding sequence is TGTGCCAGCAGCTTCGCTAGCGGATACACAGATACGCAGTATTTT.

This chain connects TRBV7-9 to TRBJ2-5, with a weak D call TRBD2 (5 bases). The CDR3 extends over 17 amino acids. V lost 5 bases to trimming and J lost 0 bases, with 19 bases between them. Per germline, CDR1 SEHNR and CDR2 FQNEAQ (reference sequence). This CDR3 is CASSRFSPGTYQETQYF. The CDR3 bases are TGTGCCAGCAGCCGATTCAGCCCGGGAACTTACCAAGAGACCCAGTACTTC. The full variable domain, with the rest looked up from reference TRBV7-9 and TRBJ2-5, is DTGVSQNPRHKITKRGQNVTFRCDPISEHNRLYWYRQTLGQGPEFLTYFQNEAQLEKSRLLSDRFSAERPKGSFSTLEIQRTEQGDSAMYLCASSRFSPGTYQETQYFGPGTRLLVL.

The table lists this clonotype with a few counts. The J gene is TRBJ1-1, the V gene TRBV9, with 8 bases matching TRBD1. Looked up from germline, CDR1 is SGDLS and CDR2 is YYNGEE. The CDR3 runs to 14 residues. The J segment lost 0 bases and the V segment lost 4 bases, leaving 2 bases of the junction unmatched. The CDR3 DNA reads as TGTGCCAGCAGCCAGGACAGGGTGAACACTGAAGCTTTCTTT. It codes for CASSQDRVNTEAFF.

The chain employs TRBV20-1 and TRBJ2-7; 12 bases are shared with TRBD2. J lost 6 bases, V lost 1 base, and 1 base had no gene match. Germline-derived CDR1 and CDR2 are DFQATT and SNEGSKA (reference sequence). The CDR3 has 13 residues. The CDR3 loop is CSARGLAGVEQYF. The CDR3 region has the DNA TGCAGTGCTAGAGGACTAGCGGGAGTCGAGCAGTACTTC.

V is TRBV19 and J is TRBJ2-7; 10 bases are a match to TRBD2. The CDR3 is 15 amino acids. The V gene end was trimmed by 2 bases and the J gene end by 5 bases; junction bases not matched to a gene: 6. The germline CDR1 and CDR2 sequences are LNHDA and SQIVND (reference sequence). The CDR3 DNA reads as TGTGCCAGTAGTATACAAACTAGCGGGATTCACGAGCAGTACTTC. Its protein is CASSIQTSGIHEQYF.

CDR3 nucleotides: TGCAGCGTTGAAATTTCGTGGGGACATGAAGCTTTCTTT. Its translation is CSVEISWGHEAFF. The rearrangement uses TRBV29-1 and TRBJ1-1; D might be TRBD1 (6 bases). V was shortened by 2 bases and J by 7 bases, with 14 bases between the two germline ends. The germline CDR1 and CDR2 sequences are SQVTM and ANQGSEA. The CDR3 spans 13 residues.

The sample holds a few counts of this clonotype. The rearrangement joins TRBV19 to TRBJ2-3; D call uncertain. This CDR3 is built from 16 residues. The germline V gene has CDR1 LNHDA and CDR2 SQIVND (reference sequence). Trimming pared 7 bases from V and 0 bases from J, leaving 17 bases between. The CDR3 here is CASTQSGPHSTDTQYF. DNA for the CDR3: TGTGCCAGTACCCAATCGGGCCCGCATAGCACAGATACGCAGTATTTT.

This clonotype was recorded only once. The V gene is TRBV4-1, the J gene TRBJ2-5; a weak D match, TRBD2 (5 bases). Germline CDR1 reads MGHRA; CDR2 reads YSYEKL. The ends were cut back, 8 bases at V and 1 base at J, with 14 bases in the middle. There are 14 residues in the CDR3. The CDR3 DNA reads TGCGCCAGCTCGACGAGAGGGTCCCAAGAGACCCAGTACTTC. Translated: CASSTRGSQETQYF.

The chain couples TRBV4-1 to TRBJ2-5; the match to TRBD2 covers 10 bases. Germline trimming cut 3 bases from V and 1 base from J; bases unmatched to any gene: 5. The length of the CDR3 is 16 residues. Germline assignment: CDR1 MGHRA and CDR2 YSYEKL. CDR3 bases: TGCGCCAGCAGCCACGAAGCGGGAGGGCCCCAAGAGACCCAGTACTTC. Protein: CASSHEAGGPQETQYF.

This clonotype has at least ten counts. The chain is built from TRBV7-8 and TRBJ1-6; 7 nucleotides agree with TRBD1. The CDR3 contains 13 residues. CDR1 is SGHVS, CDR2 FQNEAQ, per germline. J was trimmed by 6 bases and V by 11 bases; bases with no gene match: 7. The CDR3 DNA sequence: TGTGCCGGACAGGCCGGCGGTAATTCACCCCTCCACTTT. This gives the protein CAGQAGGNSPLHF.